This T cell receptor beta chain was obtained from a study of OX40 agonist ivuxolimab in advanced cancers. Study information: Patients were dosed intravenously with ivuxolimab at 0.01 to 10 mg/kg every 2 weeks. Hepatocellular carcinoma, melanoma, renal cell or head and neck cancer occurred in dose-escalation patients. Study results and caveats: The authors also found low normalized T-cell clonal expansion in some nonresponders.

The ends lost 4 bases at V and 3 bases at J; junction bases unmatched: 11. The length of the CDR3 is 16 residues. Per germline, CDR1 LGHNA and CDR2 YNFKEQ. Samples were taken at baseline and on day 1 of cycles 4 and 7. On this clone itself: The target antigen is unknown.

Generated by immunoSEQ multiplex PCR, the TCRdb table keeps only in-frame clones and is missing some. Found here are nearly 70,000 clones, about nine tenths of them singletons; the top ten hold nearly 8.5%. This receptor was identified in an adult with an advanced solid tumor such as melanoma, head and neck, liver or kidney cancer. This chain connects TRBV4-2 to TRBJ2-7; 8 bases map to TRBD2. Sequences were derived from CD4+ or CD8+ T cells sorted from blood, sampled in a trial of the OX40 agonist ivuxolimab. For the CDR3, the DNA is TGTGCCAGCAGCCCTACCCCACTTGCGGGGGGCTACGAGCAGTACTTC. Its translation: CASSPTPLAGGYEQYF.